This T cell receptor beta chain was identified in a study of T-cell memory formation after mild COVID-19. Study-level background: Largely donor-specific sequence clusters came from a couple of donors.

Study-wide points: Memory cells collected pre-infection included some clones that later responded, suggesting cross-reactive memory joined. CD4/CD8 balance held among clones contracting day 15 to 85, and later expanders leaned CD4+.

This clonotype was found many times. What it binds is not known. MiXCR, applied by TCRdb to the 5' RACE reads, yields one record per CDR3 protein. The table has some 280,000 distinct CDR3 sequences, 15% to 20% seen once; the top ten hold approximately 25%. The ends were cut back, 2 bases at V and 8 bases at J, with 14 bases in the middle. Germline loops: CDR1 SGHRS, CDR2 YFSETQ. This CDR3 spans 14 amino acids. This rearrangement joins TRBV5-1 to TRBJ1-5, with TRBD1 as a possible D gene (6 bases). The sample taken for sequencing was PBMCs or a T cell subset sorted from them (not recorded which). The receptor comes from a man younger than 30 who had mild COVID-19 (a few samples of this study predate the infection). Cell type and time point are not known. CDR3 protein: CASSFSGGQEPQHF. In DNA, the CDR3 is TGCGCCAGCAGCTTCAGCGGGGGCCAGGAGCCCCAGCATTTT.